Presented here are 31 T cell receptor beta chains from one specimen sequenced in a study of CD8 T cells in Susac syndrome. cDNA came from around 0.54 to 1 ug RNA primed by random hexamers. TCRdb called the immunoSEQ multiplex PCR reads again in MiXCR, with one record for every CDR3 protein. The sample consists of 150,000 to 250,000 distinct CDR3 sequences, around 96% of them appearing once. Sequences were obtained from CD4+ T cells from PBMCs. Receptors were obtained from a human donor with multiple sclerosis.

The chain has TRBV7-3 and TRBJ2-5; 7 positions match TRBD2. CDR1 SGHTA and CDR2 FQGTGA come from the germline V gene. Unmatched junction bases numbered 14, after V lost 5 bases and J lost 5 bases. The CDR3 spans 16 residues. CDR3 nucleotide sequence: TGTGCCAGCAGCCTCCGGACTAGTACGTCTATGGAGACCCAGTACTTC. Translating gives CASSLRTSTSMETQYF.

This chain joins TRBV5-1 and TRBJ1-2; D gene ambiguous. In germline, CDR1 is SGHRS, CDR2 YFSETQ. V lost 1 base, J lost 3 bases, and 10 bases lay in between. The CDR3 extends over 14 amino acids. CDR3: CASSLTAGYYGYTF. CDR3 nucleotides: TGCGCCAGCAGCTTGACGGCGGGATACTATGGCTACACCTTC.

The chain links TRBV7-6 to TRBJ1-1; 7 bases fit TRBD1. The CDR3 runs 13 residues. Germline CDR1 reads SGHVS; CDR2 reads FNYEAQ. J was trimmed by 5 bases and V by 4 bases; bases with no gene match: 4. The CDR3, as DNA: TGTGCCAGCAGCTCCAAACAGGGGACTGAAGCTTTCTTT. It is translated as CASSSKQGTEAFF. Looking up the rest from reference TRBV7-6 and TRBJ1-1 gives the full variable domain: GAGVSQSPRYKVTKRGQDVALRCDPISGHVSLYWYRQALGQGPEFLTYFNYEAQQDKSGLPNDRFSAERPEGSISTLTIQRTEQRDSAMYRCASSSKQGTEAFFGQGTRLTVV.

The chain employs TRBV7-2 and TRBJ2-4, with D possibly being TRBD1 (5 bases). Germline CDR1 SGHTA, CDR2 FQGNSA. The CDR3 spans 16 residues. Trimming took off 4 bases at V and 7 bases at J, with 20 bases between the two ends. The CDR3 reads CASSSLPSKKGNIQYF. The DNA of the CDR3 is TGTGCCAGCAGCTCCCTCCCGAGCAAGAAGGGGAACATTCAGTACTTC.

The CDR3 DNA sequence: TGTGCCTGGGGCCGCAGGGTGCGTAACTATGGCTACACCTTC. Encoded protein: CAWGRRVRNYGYTF. V and J are TRBV30 and TRBJ1-2; D possibly corresponds to TRBD1 (5 bases). This CDR3 spans 14 amino acids. Trimming removed 5 bases from V and 1 base from J, with 14 bases in between. CDR1 and CDR2 (germline): GTSNPN, SVGIG (reference sequence).

The rearrangement links TRBV7-8 to TRBJ2-2; TRBD1 or TRBD2 may be the D gene (5 bases each). Germline-derived CDR1 and CDR2 are SGHVS and FQNEAQ. Trimming removed 8 bases at V and 6 bases at J, with 22 bases between. The CDR3 has 16 residues. In nucleotides, the CDR3 is TGTGCCAGCTCAACCTCCGGGGCGGCGGAATCCGGGGAGCTGTTTTTT. It encodes CASSTSGAAESGELFF.

This chain joins TRBV4-1 and TRBJ2-4; D is possibly TRBD2 (5 bases). The CDR3 spans 17 residues. Trimming removed 1 base from V and 0 bases from J, with 13 bases in between. Germline V lookup: CDR1 MGHRA, CDR2 YSYEKL. The CDR3 DNA follows: TGCGCCAGCAGCCAAGCCACGGTAGCGAAAGCCAAAAACATTCAGTACTTC. Translating gives CASSQATVAKAKNIQYF.

The chain links TRBV9 to TRBJ2-5; D is possibly TRBD2 (5 bases). The V and J ends lost 0 bases and 5 bases respectively, with 20 bases between them. The V gene's germline CDR1 is SGDLS and CDR2 YYNGEE. The CDR3 covers 17 residues. CDR3 amino acids: CASSVAGPPPGSETQYF. Written as DNA, the CDR3 is TGTGCCAGCAGCGTAGCCGGGCCTCCTCCGGGATCGGAGACCCAGTACTTC.

The genes are TRBV19 and TRBJ1-3; TRBD1 is a possible D gene (6 bases). CDR1 and CDR2 from the germline V gene are LNHDA and SQIVND (reference sequence). V was clipped by 4 bases and J by 2 bases, with 9 bases between them. The CDR3 contains 14 residues. CDR3 DNA: TGTGCCAGTAGTACTACAGGGCCTGGAAACACCATATATTTT. Its protein is CASSTTGPGNTIYF.

The chain carries TRBV23-1 and TRBJ2-5; D may match TRBD1 or TRBD2 (6 bases each). TRBV23-1 is annotated as an ORF whose role is uncertain. V lost 3 bases and J lost 4, with 18 bases in between. The CDR3 totals 16 residues. CDR3 in DNA: TGCGCCAGCAGTCACCCACGGGGGCCCCGGGGAGAGACCCAGTACTTC. Translation: CASSHPRGPRGETQYF.

The V and J genes are TRBV5-1 and TRBJ2-3; TRBD1 matches 7 bases. CDR3 size: 16 residues. Per the germline V gene, CDR1 is SGHRS and CDR2 is YFSETQ. V shed 6 bases and J 0 bases; nucleotides not matched to a gene: 10. Written as DNA, the CDR3 is TGCGCCAGCACCGTTCAGGTGGGACAGAGCACAGATACGCAGTATTTT. Amino acids: CASTVQVGQSTDTQYF.

The chain joins TRBV3-1 to TRBJ2-7; D remains ambiguous. CDR1 is LGHDT and CDR2 is YNNKEL in the germline V gene (reference sequence). This CDR3 spans 15 amino acids. V was cut by 6 bases and J by 0 bases, with 15 bases left in between. In nucleotides, the CDR3 is TGTGCCAGCAGTCCGGGTAATTCCCTCTCCTACGAGCAGTACTTC. This translates into CASSPGNSLSYEQYF.

The V call is TRBV12-3 or TRBV12-4, the J call TRBJ2-3; possibly TRBD1 for D (6 bases). This CDR3 is 15 amino acids long. The V gene lost 5 bases and the J gene lost 3 bases, with 15 bases spanning the gap. The CDR3 DNA sequence: TGTGCCAGCAGTCTCCTAGGACAGCTTACAGATACGCAGTATTTT. Encoded protein: CASSLLGQLTDTQYF.

This clonotype occurred once. V usage is TRBV18 and J usage is TRBJ1-1, with no clear D. V was trimmed by 1 base and J by 4 bases, leaving 10 bases between them. Germline V gives CDR1 KGHSH, CDR2 LQKENI. This CDR3 spans 14 amino acids. The CDR3 here is CASSPQLQITEAFF. In DNA, the CDR3 is TGTGCCAGCTCACCACAATTACAAATCACTGAAGCTTTCTTT.

The chain recombines TRBV27 with TRBJ2-3; 10 bases align to TRBD2. The junction had 10 bases not matched to a gene; V was cut back by 8 bases and J by 5 bases. Germline V gene sequence: CDR1 MNHEY, CDR2 SMNVEV (reference sequence). This CDR3 contains 15 residues. The CDR3: CASGPSSGSGDTQYF. In DNA form, the CDR3 reads TGTGCCAGCGGACCCTCTAGCGGGAGCGGAGATACGCAGTATTTT.

The V and J genes are TRBV29-1 and TRBJ2-5, with D possibly being TRBD1 (6 bases). V was cut by 5 bases and J by 3 bases, with 13 bases left in between. The CDR3 has 13 residues. The germline V gene encodes CDR1 SQVTM and CDR2 ANQGSEA. The CDR3 sequence is CSVSWTVKETQYF. CDR3 DNA: TGCAGCGTTTCTTGGACAGTCAAAGAGACCCAGTACTTC.

The rearrangement joins TRBV19 to TRBJ1-1; D is unclear. V was pared by 3 bases and J by 0 bases, with 8 bases between. Germline V lookup: CDR1 LNHDA, CDR2 SQIVND (reference sequence). The CDR3 covers 14 residues. The CDR3 spells CASSMWAVNTEAFF. For the CDR3, the DNA is TGTGCCAGTAGTATGTGGGCAGTGAACACTGAAGCTTTCTTT.

This chain connects TRBV12-3 or TRBV12-4 to TRBJ2-1, with D tentatively TRBD2 (5 bases). V was cut by 3 bases and J by 8 bases, with 11 bases left in between. This CDR3 spans 13 amino acids. The DNA of the CDR3 is TGTGCCAGCAGTTTGGGGTTGGAGGATGAGCAGTTCTTC. Translated: CASSLGLEDEQFF.

The V and J genes are TRBV5-4 and TRBJ1-2; 7 nucleotides agree with TRBD1. Germline V gene lookup returns CDR1 SGHNT and CDR2 YYREEE (reference sequence). The ends lost 1 base at V and 4 bases at J; junction bases unmatched: 7. The CDR3 sequence is 15 residues long. The DNA of the CDR3 is TGTGCCAGCAGCTTGACACAGGGGCGCTCCTATGGCTACACCTTC. Its protein product is CASSLTQGRSYGYTF.

The V and J genes are TRBV27 and TRBJ2-6; TRBD1 is a possible D gene (6 bases). Germline values: CDR1 MNHEY, CDR2 SMNVEV (reference sequence). Trimming cost V 5 bases and J 0 bases, with 17 bases left between them. This CDR3 has 18 amino acids. The CDR3 loop reads CASSALRGLSSGANVLTF. DNA for the CDR3: TGTGCCAGCAGTGCGCTCAGGGGCCTAAGCTCTGGGGCCAACGTCCTGACTTTC.

V is TRBV4-2 and J is TRBJ2-5; TRBD2 is a possible D gene (6 bases). The CDR3 runs 16 residues. V was clipped by 1 base and J by 4 bases, with 16 bases between them. The V gene's germline CDR1 is LGHNA and CDR2 YNFKEQ. CDR3 loop: CASSQGTEKGGETQYF. CDR3 nucleotides: TGTGCCAGCAGCCAAGGGACGGAAAAGGGAGGAGAGACCCAGTACTTC.

This sequence joins TRBV7-2 and TRBJ2-2, with D unresolved. CDR1 is SGHTA, CDR2 FQGNSA, per germline. CDR3 length: 15 amino acids. Trimming stripped 6 bases from V and 0 bases from J, with 11 bases between. The CDR3 bases are TGTGCCAGCAGAATTCTGAGGACGAACACCGGGGAGCTGTTTTTT. Translation: CASRILRTNTGELFF.

This clonotype came up once. The chain recombines TRBV5-1 with TRBJ1-1; D ambiguous. There are 13 residues in the CDR3. The germline gives CDR1 SGHRS, CDR2 YFSETQ. The ends were cut back, 0 bases at V and 5 bases at J, with 8 bases in the middle. CDR3 sequence: CASSLEGPTEAFF. CDR3 nucleotides: TGCGCCAGCAGCTTGGAGGGTCCAACTGAAGCTTTCTTT.

The CDR3 DNA reads TGCGCCAGCAGCTTGGAACTAGCGGATACGCAGTATTTT. Its translation is CASSLELADTQYF. J is TRBJ2-3 and V is TRBV5-1, with 7 bases identical to TRBD2. CDR1 and CDR2 (germline): SGHRS, YFSETQ. Unmatched junction bases numbered 1, after V lost 0 bases and J lost 6 bases. The CDR3 is 13 residues long.

The V gene is TRBV3-1, the J gene TRBJ1-6, with D perhaps matching TRBD1 (6 bases). The CDR3 is 14 residues long. The germline gives CDR1 LGHDT, CDR2 YNNKEL (reference sequence). Trimming removed 3 bases at V and 7 bases at J, with 10 bases between. CDR3 nucleotides: TGTGCCAGCAGCCACCGGGACACAAATTCACCCCTCCACTTT. Its protein product is CASSHRDTNSPLHF. The full variable domain, in which reference TRBV3-1 and TRBJ1-6 provide the parts outside the CDR3, is DTAVSQTPKYLVTQMGNDKSIKCEQNLGHDTMYWYKQDSKKFLKIMFSYNNKELIINETVPNRFSPKSPDKAHLNLHINSLELGDSAVYFCASSHRDTNSPLHFGNGTRLTVT.

This clonotype is a singleton in its sample. The DNA for the CDR3 is TGCGCCAGCAGCCAAGATACGTCACCCTTAAATCCCCAGCCCCAGCATTTT. Residues: CASSQDTSPLNPQPQHF. The V and J genes are TRBV4-1 and TRBJ1-5, with D uncertain. V was trimmed by 0 bases and J by 7 bases, leaving 19 bases between them. Per the germline V gene, CDR1 is MGHRA and CDR2 is YSYEKL. The CDR3 spans 17 residues.

This chain links TRBV4-1 with TRBJ2-7, with 8 nucleotides matching TRBD2. The CDR3 is 15 amino acids. Germline-derived CDR1 and CDR2 are MGHRA and YSYEKL. J gave up 3 bases and V 6 bases, and 10 bases lay outside the gene matches. CDR3 DNA: TGCGCCAGCAGACAATTAGAGGCGGGGGGCTACGAGCAGTACTTC. Amino acids: CASRQLEAGGYEQYF.

The V and J genes are TRBV6-5 and TRBJ2-3, with D possibly being TRBD2 (5 bases). The ends were cut back, 5 bases at V and 9 bases at J, with 21 bases in the middle. Per germline, CDR1 MNHEY and CDR2 SVGAGI. This CDR3 region has 15 residues. In nucleotides, the CDR3 is TGTGCCAGCAGTCCCAGCGGCGGAGCCCGCGGAACGCAGTATTTT. This codes for CASSPSGGARGTQYF.

The CDR3 is CASSQLPGPYNEQFF. Written as DNA, the CDR3 is TGTGCCAGCAGCCAATTACCGGGACCCTACAATGAGCAGTTCTTC. The chain links TRBV3-1 to TRBJ2-1, with D possibly called TRBD1 or TRBD2 (5 bases each). The V gene's germline CDR1 is LGHDT and CDR2 YNNKEL (reference sequence). The V end was cut by 2 bases, the J end by 2 bases, with 10 bases between. The CDR3 is made up of 15 amino acids.

V gene TRBV12-3 or TRBV12-4 combines with J gene TRBJ2-7, with D possibly matching TRBD1 (5 bases). The CDR3 spans 13 residues. Deletions cut 6 bases from V and 6 bases from J, with 15 bases between. CDR3 nucleotide sequence: TGTGCCAGCAGCCTACAGGACCAGGGCGAGCAGTACTTC. This translates into CASSLQDQGEQYF.

The genes are TRBV4-2 and TRBJ2-5, with 12 nucleotides matching TRBD1. CDR1 and CDR2 (germline): LGHNA, YNFKEQ. The CDR3 has 17 amino acids. J was trimmed by 1 base and V by 3 bases; bases with no gene match: 6. In nucleotides, the CDR3 is TGTGCCAGCAGCCAGCCCGGGACAGGGGGCGGCCAAGAGACCCAGTACTTC. This encodes CASSQPGTGGGQETQYF.